These T cell receptor beta chains were read from a single sample in a study of blood T cell repertoires in COVID-19. The table came from immunoSEQ multiplex PCR; TCRdb's copy has only in-frame clones and leaves some out. This table has 75,000 to 90,000 clones, approximately 87% appearing once. Sequenced: peripheral blood. The receptor source for this set is a human donor in a cohort sampled during active COVID-19. Each CDR3 is given with its conserved first and last residue. The D gene is left open where the match is weak. The listing skips clone size in some rows; elsewhere it reads once, few, many or a size class.

CDR3 length: 14
J gene: TRBJ1-2
V gene: TRBV27
D gene: NA
clone size: NA
CDR3 DNA: TGTGCCAGCAGTTTAAACATTTTCAACTATGGCTACACCTTC
CDR3 protein: CASSLNIFNYGYTF

CDR3 length: 14
J gene: TRBJ2-7
V gene: TRBV18
D gene: TRBD1
clone size: NA
CDR3 DNA: TGTGCCAGCTCACCAGGGACAGAGAACTACGAGCAGTACTTC
CDR3 protein: CASSPGTENYEQYF

CDR3 length: 14
J gene: TRBJ1-5
V gene: TRBV3-1/TRBV3-2
D gene: TRBD1
clone size: NA
CDR3 DNA: TGTGCCAGCAGTCAACAGGGGGAGAATCAGCCCCAGCATTTT
CDR3 protein: CASSQQGENQPQHF

CDR3 length: 11
J gene: TRBJ1-2
V gene: TRBV20-1
D gene: NA
clone size: few
CDR3 DNA: TGCTCAATCCTAGGGGTATCCGGCTACACCTTC
CDR3 protein: CSILGVSGYTF

CDR3 length: 12
J gene: TRBJ2-2
V gene: TRBV6-2/TRBV6-3
D gene: NA
clone size: NA
CDR3 DNA: TGTGCCAGCAGTTACTCAGGACTGGAGCTGTTTTTT
CDR3 protein: CASSYSGLELFF

CDR3 length: 17
J gene: TRBJ2-6
V gene: TRBV10-3
D gene: NA
clone size: once
CDR3 DNA: TGTGCCATCAATCCTAGGGGCATACTCTCTGGGGCCAACGTCCTGACTTTC
CDR3 protein: CAINPRGILSGANVLTF

CDR3 length: 18
J gene: TRBJ2-5
V gene: TRBV5-1
D gene: TRBD2
clone size: once
CDR3 DNA: TGCGCCAGCAGCTCCCGAAGGTACCTTAGCGGGAGTGGAGAGACCCAGTACTTC
CDR3 protein: CASSSRRYLSGSGETQYF

CDR3 length: 16
J gene: TRBJ1-6
V gene: TRBV19
D gene: TRBD1
clone size: NA
CDR3 DNA: TGTGCCAGTAGTATGATGGACAGGGGGCGAAATTCACCCCTCCACTTT
CDR3 protein: CASSMMDRGRNSPLHF

CDR3 length: 13
J gene: TRBJ1-2
V gene: TRBV15
D gene: NA
clone size: NA
CDR3 DNA: TGTGCCACCTCGAGGGAAATATACTATGGCTACACCTTC
CDR3 protein: CATSREIYYGYTF

CDR3 length: 15
J gene: TRBJ2-1
V gene: TRBV5-1
D gene: TRBD2
clone size: NA
CDR3 DNA: TGCGCCAGCACAGTTTCAGCGGGGACTTACAATGAGCAGTTCTTC
CDR3 protein: CASTVSAGTYNEQFF

CDR3 length: 16
J gene: TRBJ2-1
V gene: TRBV20-1
D gene: NA
clone size: once
CDR3 DNA: TGCAGTGCTAGTTCGGGTAGAGGTCTCGATTACAATGAGCAGTTCTTC
CDR3 protein: CSASSGRGLDYNEQFF

CDR3 length: 16
J gene: TRBJ2-7
V gene: TRBV10-2
D gene: TRBD2
clone size: NA
CDR3 DNA: TGCGCCAGCAGTGGAATCGGGACTAGCGGTTCCTACGAGCAGTACTTC
CDR3 protein: CASSGIGTSGSYEQYF

CDR3 length: 13
J gene: TRBJ1-5
V gene: TRBV5-4
D gene: NA
clone size: few
CDR3 DNA: TGTGCCAGCAGCTCCGAGACGGGACAGCCCCAGCATTTT
CDR3 protein: CASSSETGQPQHF

CDR3 length: 15
J gene: TRBJ1-1
V gene: TRBV28
D gene: TRBD1
clone size: NA
CDR3 DNA: TGTGCCAGCAGTCCGACAGGGCTTGGAATTACTGAAGCTTTCTTT
CDR3 protein: CASSPTGLGITEAFF

CDR3 length: 15
J gene: TRBJ2-7
V gene: TRBV3-1/TRBV3-2
D gene: TRBD2
clone size: NA
CDR3 DNA: TGTGCCAGCAGCCAAGGACTAGCGGGGGGGCTTAGGCAGTACTTC
CDR3 protein: CASSQGLAGGLRQYF

CDR3 length: 16
J gene: TRBJ2-7
V gene: TRBV7-2
D gene: TRBD2
clone size: once
CDR3 DNA: TGTGCCAGCAGCTTAATGCCAGCGGGAGGGCCGGGTGAGCAGTACTTC
CDR3 protein: CASSLMPAGGPGEQYF

CDR3 length: 18
J gene: TRBJ1-1
V gene: TRBV5-1
D gene: NA
clone size: NA
CDR3 DNA: TGCGCCAGCAGCTTGTCGAGGGGGGGCCGCCAGGCGAACACTGAAGCTTTCTTT
CDR3 protein: CASSLSRGGRQANTEAFF